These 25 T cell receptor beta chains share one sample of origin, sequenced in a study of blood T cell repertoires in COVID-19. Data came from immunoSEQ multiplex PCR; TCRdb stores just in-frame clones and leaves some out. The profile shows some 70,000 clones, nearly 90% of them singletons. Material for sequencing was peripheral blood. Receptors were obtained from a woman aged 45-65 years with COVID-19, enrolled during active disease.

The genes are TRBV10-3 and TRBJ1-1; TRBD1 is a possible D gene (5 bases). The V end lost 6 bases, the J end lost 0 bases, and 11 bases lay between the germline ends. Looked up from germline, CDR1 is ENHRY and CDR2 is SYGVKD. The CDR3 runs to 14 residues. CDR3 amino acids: CAIRPGLLNTEAFF. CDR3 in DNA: TGTGCCATCAGACCAGGGCTTCTGAACACTGAAGCTTTCTTT.

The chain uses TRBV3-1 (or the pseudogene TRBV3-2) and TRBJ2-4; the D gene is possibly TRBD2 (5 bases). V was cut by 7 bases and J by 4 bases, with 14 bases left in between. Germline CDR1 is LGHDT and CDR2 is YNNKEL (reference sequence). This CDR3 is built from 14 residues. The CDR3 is CASTPGLAKNIQYF. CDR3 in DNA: TGTGCCAGCACCCCCGGTCTAGCAAAAAACATTCAGTACTTC.

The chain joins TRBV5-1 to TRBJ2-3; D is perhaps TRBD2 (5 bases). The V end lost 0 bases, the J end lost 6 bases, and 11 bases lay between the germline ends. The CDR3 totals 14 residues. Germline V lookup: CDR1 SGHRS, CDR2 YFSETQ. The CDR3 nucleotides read TGCGCCAGCAGCTTGGGTATAGGCGGGGATACGCAGTATTTT. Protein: CASSLGIGGDTQYF.

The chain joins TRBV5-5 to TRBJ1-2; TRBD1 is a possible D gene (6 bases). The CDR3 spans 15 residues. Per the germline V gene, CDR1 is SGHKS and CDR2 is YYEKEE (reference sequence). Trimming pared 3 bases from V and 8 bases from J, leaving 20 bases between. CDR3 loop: CASSWQQGEGLGYTF. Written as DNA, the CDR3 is TGTGCCAGCAGCTGGCAACAGGGTGAAGGGTTGGGCTACACCTTC. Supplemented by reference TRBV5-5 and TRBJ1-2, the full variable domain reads DAGVTQSPTHLIKTRGQQVTLRCSPISGHKSVSWYQQVLGQGPQFIFQYYEKEERGRGNFPDRFSARQFPNYSSELNVNALLLGDSALYLCASSWQQGEGLGYTFGSGTRLTVV.

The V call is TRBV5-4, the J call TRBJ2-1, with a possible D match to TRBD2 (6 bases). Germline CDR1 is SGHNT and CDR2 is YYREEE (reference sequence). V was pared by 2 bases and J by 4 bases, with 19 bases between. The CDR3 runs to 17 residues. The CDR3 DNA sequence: TGTGCCAGCAGCTTCTCCGCGGGGCCTGTCCCTTACAATGAGCAGTTCTTC. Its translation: CASSFSAGPVPYNEQFF.

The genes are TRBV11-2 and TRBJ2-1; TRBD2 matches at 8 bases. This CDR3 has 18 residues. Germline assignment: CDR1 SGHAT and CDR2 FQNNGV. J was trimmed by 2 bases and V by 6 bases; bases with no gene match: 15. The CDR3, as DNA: TGTGCCAGCAGTCCTAACTCTTTCCGACTAGCGACCTACAATGAGCAGTTCTTC. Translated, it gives CASSPNSFRLATYNEQFF.

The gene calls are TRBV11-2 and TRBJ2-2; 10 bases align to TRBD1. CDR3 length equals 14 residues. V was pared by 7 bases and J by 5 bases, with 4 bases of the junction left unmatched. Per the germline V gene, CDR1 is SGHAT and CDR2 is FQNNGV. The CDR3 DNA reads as TGTGCCAGCACTAGGACAGGGGGGACCGGGGAGCTGTTTTTT. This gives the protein CASTRTGGTGELFF.

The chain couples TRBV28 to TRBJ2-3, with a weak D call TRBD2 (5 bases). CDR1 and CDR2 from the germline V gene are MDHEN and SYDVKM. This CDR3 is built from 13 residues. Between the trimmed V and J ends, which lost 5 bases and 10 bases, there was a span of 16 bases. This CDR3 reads CASSTPNLGAQYF. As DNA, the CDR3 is TGTGCCAGCAGTACGCCCAACCTCGGGGCGCAGTATTTT.

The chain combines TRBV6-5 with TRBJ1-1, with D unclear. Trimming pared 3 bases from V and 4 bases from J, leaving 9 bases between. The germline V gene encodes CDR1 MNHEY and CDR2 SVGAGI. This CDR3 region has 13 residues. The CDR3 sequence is CASSYDLVTEAFF. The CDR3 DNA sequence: TGTGCCAGCAGTTATGACTTAGTCACTGAAGCTTTCTTT.

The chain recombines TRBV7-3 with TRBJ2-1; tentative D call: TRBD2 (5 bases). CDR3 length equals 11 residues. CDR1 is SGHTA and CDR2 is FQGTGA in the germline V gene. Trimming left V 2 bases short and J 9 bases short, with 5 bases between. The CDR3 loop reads CASSLGGEQFF. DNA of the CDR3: TGTGCCAGCAGCTTAGGAGGTGAGCAGTTCTTC. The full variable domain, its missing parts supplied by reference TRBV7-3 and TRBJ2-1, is GAGVSQTPSNKVTEKGKYVELRCDPISGHTALYWYRQSLGQGPEFLIYFQGTGAADDSGLPNDRFFAVRPEGSVSTLKIQRTERGDSAVYLCASSLGGEQFFGPGTRLTVL.

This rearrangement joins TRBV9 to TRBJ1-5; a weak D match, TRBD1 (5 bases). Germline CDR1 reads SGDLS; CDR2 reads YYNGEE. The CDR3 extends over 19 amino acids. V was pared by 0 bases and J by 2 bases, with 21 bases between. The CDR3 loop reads CASSVVVGLSRVGNQPQHF. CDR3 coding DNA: TGTGCCAGCAGCGTAGTAGTCGGGTTGAGCAGGGTTGGCAATCAGCCCCAGCATTTT.

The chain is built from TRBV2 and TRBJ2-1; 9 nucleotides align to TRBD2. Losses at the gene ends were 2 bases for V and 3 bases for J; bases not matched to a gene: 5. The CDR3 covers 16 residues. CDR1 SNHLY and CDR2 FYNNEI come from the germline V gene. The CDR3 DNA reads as TGTGCCAGCAGTGAACGACTAGCGGACCTCTACAATGAGCAGTTCTTC. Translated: CASSERLADLYNEQFF. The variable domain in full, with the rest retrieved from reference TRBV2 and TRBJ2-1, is EPEVTQTPSHQVTQMGQEVILRCVPISNHLYFYWYRQILGQKVEFLVSFYNNEISEKSEIFDDQFSVERPDGSNFTLKIRSTKLEDSAMYFCASSERLADLYNEQFFGPGTRLTVL.

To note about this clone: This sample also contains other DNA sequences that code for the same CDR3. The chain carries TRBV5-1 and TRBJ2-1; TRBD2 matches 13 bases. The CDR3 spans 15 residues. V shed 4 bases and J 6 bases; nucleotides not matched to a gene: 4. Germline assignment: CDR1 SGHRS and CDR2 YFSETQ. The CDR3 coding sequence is TGCGCCAGCAGCCTCGGACTAGCGGGAGTCAATGAGCAGTTCTTC. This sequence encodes CASSLGLAGVNEQFF. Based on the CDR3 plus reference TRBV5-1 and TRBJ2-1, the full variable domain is KAGVTQTPRYLIKTRGQQVTLSCSPISGHRSVSWYQQTPGQGLQFLFEYFSETQRNKGNFPGRFSGRQFSNSRSEMNVSTLELGDSALYLCASSLGLAGVNEQFFGPGTRLTVL.

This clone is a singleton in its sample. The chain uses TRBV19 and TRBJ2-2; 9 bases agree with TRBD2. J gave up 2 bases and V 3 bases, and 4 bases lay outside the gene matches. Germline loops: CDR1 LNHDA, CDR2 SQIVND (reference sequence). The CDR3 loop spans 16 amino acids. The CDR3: CASSILAGDNTGELFF. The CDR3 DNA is TGTGCCAGTAGTATTTTAGCGGGAGATAACACCGGGGAGCTGTTTTTT.

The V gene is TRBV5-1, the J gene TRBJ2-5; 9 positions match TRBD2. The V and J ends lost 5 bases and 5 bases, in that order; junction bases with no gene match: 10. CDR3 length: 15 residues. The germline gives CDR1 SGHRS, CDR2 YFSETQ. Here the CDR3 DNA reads TGCGCCAGCAGGGCCGGGACTAGCTCGTGGGAGACCCAGTACTTC. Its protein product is CASRAGTSSWETQYF.

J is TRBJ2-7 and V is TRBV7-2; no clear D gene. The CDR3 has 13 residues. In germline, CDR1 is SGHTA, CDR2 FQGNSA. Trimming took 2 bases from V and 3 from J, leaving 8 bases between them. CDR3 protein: CASSLRQNYEQYF. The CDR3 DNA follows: TGTGCCAGCAGCTTAAGACAAAACTACGAGCAGTACTTC.

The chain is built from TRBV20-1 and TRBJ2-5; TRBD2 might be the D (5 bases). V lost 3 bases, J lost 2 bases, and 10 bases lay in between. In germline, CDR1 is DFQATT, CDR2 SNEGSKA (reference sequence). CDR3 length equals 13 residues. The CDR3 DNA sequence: TGCAGTGCTAGTGGGCGGAGGCAAGAGACCCAGTACTTC. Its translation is CSASGRRQETQYF.

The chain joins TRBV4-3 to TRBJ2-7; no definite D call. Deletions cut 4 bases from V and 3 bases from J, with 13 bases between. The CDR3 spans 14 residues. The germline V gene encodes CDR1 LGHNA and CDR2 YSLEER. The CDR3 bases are TGCGCCAGCAGCCCACGGAACAGCTTCTACGAGCAGTACTTC. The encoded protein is CASSPRNSFYEQYF.

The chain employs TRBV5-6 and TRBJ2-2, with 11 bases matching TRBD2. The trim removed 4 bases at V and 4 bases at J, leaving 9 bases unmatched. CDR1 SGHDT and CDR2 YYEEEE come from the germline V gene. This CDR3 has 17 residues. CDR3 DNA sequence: TGTGCCAGCAGCCTGCTTGGGCTAGCGGGAGGCACCGGGGAGCTGTTTTTT. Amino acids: CASSLLGLAGGTGELFF.

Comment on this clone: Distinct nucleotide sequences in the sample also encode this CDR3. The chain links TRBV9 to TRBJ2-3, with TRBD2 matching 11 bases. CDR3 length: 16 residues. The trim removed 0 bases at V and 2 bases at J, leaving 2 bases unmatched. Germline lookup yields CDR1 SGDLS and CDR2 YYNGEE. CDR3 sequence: CASSVGTSGYTDTQYF. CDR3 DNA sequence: TGTGCCAGCAGCGTAGGGACTAGCGGGTACACAGATACGCAGTATTTT.

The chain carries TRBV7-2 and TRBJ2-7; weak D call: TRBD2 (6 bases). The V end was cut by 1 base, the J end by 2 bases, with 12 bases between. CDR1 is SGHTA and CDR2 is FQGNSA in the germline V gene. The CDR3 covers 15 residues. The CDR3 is CASSLVGGVPYEQYF. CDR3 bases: TGTGCCAGCAGCTTAGTTGGAGGGGTACCCTACGAGCAGTACTTC.

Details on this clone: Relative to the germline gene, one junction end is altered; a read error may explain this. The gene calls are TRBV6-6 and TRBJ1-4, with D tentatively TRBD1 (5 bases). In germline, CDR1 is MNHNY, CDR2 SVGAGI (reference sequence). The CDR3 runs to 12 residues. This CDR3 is CASFTPDWTPFF. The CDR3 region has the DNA TGTGCCAGCTTTACACCCGACTGGACACCTTTCTTT.

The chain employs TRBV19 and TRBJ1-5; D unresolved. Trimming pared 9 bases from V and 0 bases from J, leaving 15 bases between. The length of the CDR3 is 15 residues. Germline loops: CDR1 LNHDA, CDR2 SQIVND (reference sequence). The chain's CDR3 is CASSEIIYSNQPQHF. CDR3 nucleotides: TGTGCCAGCAGTGAGATAATTTATAGCAATCAGCCCCAGCATTTT.

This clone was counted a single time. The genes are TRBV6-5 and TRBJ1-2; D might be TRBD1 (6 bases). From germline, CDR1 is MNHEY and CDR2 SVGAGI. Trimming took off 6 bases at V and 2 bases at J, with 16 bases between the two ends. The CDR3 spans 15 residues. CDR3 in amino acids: CASSGGGGANYGYTF. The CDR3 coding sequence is TGTGCCAGCAGCGGGGGAGGGGGGGCCAACTATGGCTACACCTTC.

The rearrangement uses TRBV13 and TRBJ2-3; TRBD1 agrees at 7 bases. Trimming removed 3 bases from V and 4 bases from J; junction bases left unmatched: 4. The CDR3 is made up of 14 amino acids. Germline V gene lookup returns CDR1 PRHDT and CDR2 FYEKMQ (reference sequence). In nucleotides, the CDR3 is TGTGCCAGCAGCTTGACAGGGCGGGCAGATACGCAGTATTTT. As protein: CASSLTGRADTQYF.